The following is a T cell receptor (beta chain) sequence with its context. TCRdb itself ran the RT-PCR reads through MiXCR, one entry per CDR3 protein. The sample includes 390,000 or so distinct CDR3 sequences, roughly 16% of them seen just once. The entry originates in a study of patients and donors after allogeneic stem cell transplantation. Trimming took 2 bases from V and 3 from J, leaving 17 bases between them. The germline gives CDR1 LGHNA, CDR2 YSLEER. The CDR3 covers 16 residues. Sequenced: blood, either unsorted or a sorted T cell fraction (not recorded which). The J gene is TRBJ2-7, the V gene TRBV4-3; D is undetermined. This clonotype was obtained from a human donor who was either an allogeneic HSCT recipient or a stem cell or donor lymphocyte infusion donor (not recorded which). It is not recorded whose cells these are; they may come from a transplant donor. The CDR3 nucleotides read TGCGCCAGCAGCCAAAGAGGTGGGCAGGTTCGCTACGAGCAGTACTTC. Its protein product is CASSQRGGQVRYEQYF.